The rows below give T cell receptor beta chains drawn from one sample of a study of blood T cell repertoires in COVID-19. Only in-frame clones appear in the TCRdb table, and some are missing; sequencing was by immunoSEQ multiplex PCR. In the table there are approximately 210,000 clones, around 90% of which are singletons. The sample consisted of peripheral blood. The source of these receptors is a man aged 25-45 years with acute or convalescent COVID-19. Both conserved end residues are part of each CDR3. The order of the fields is V gene, J gene, D gene, CDR3 length, clone size, CDR3 protein, CDR3 DNA. D genes are given only for firm matches. Size tells how often a clone was seen (once, few, many) or the class of an expanded clone, and some rows leave it out.

V: TRBV2; J: TRBJ2-2; D: -; length: 16; size: -; CDR3: CASSAYYGSITGELFF; DNA: TGTGCCAGCAGCGCTTATTACGGTTCGATCACCGGGGAGCTGTTTTTT
V: TRBV6-4; J: TRBJ1-2; D: -; length: 13; size: -; CDR3: CASSDWSRGHYTF; DNA: TGTGCCAGCAGTGACTGGAGCAGGGGACACTACACCTTC
V: TRBV6-5; J: TRBJ1-4; D: -; length: 13; size: -; CDR3: CASSTGRREKLFF; DNA: TGTGCCAGCAGTACAGGTCGTAGAGAAAAACTGTTTTTT
V: TRBV5-1; J: TRBJ2-5; D: -; length: 14; size: -; CDR3: CASRGGGRTETQYF; DNA: TGCGCCAGCAGGGGGGGAGGTCGGACGGAGACCCAGTACTTC
V: TRBV18; J: TRBJ1-6; D: -; length: 14; size: once; CDR3: CASRFPEYNSPLHF; DNA: TGTGCCAGTCGCTTTCCGGAGTATAATTCACCCCTCCACTTT
V: TRBV4-2; J: TRBJ2-6; D: TRBD2; length: 17; size: -; CDR3: CASSRGGGAPGANVLTF; DNA: TGTGCCAGCAGCCGGGGCGGGGGGGCCCCTGGGGCCAACGTCCTGACTTTC
V: TRBV27; J: TRBJ1-1; D: -; length: 14; size: -; CDR3: CASSTNRVGTEAFF; DNA: TGTGCCAGCAGTACGAACAGGGTGGGGACTGAAGCTTTCTTT
V: TRBV5-5; J: TRBJ1-1; D: TRBD1; length: 18; size: -; CDR3: CASSSPSGTGNDRTEAFF; DNA: TGTGCCAGCAGCTCCCCCTCCGGGACAGGGAATGATAGAACTGAAGCTTTCTTT
V: TRBV11-2; J: TRBJ2-7; D: TRBD2; length: 15; size: -; CDR3: CASSERDSPHYEQYF; DNA: TGTGCCAGCAGCGAGCGGGATTCACCCCACTACGAGCAGTACTTC
V: TRBV15; J: TRBJ1-1; D: -; length: 15; size: -; CDR3: CATSATGYRSTEAFF; DNA: TGTGCCACCAGCGCTACAGGGTACAGAAGCACTGAAGCTTTCTTT
V: TRBV7-7; J: TRBJ2-7; D: TRBD1; length: 14; size: -; CDR3: CASSLRTGAYEQYF; DNA: TGTGCTAGCAGCTTAAGGACAGGTGCCTACGAGCAGTACTTC
V: TRBV11-2; J: TRBJ2-3; D: -; length: 14; size: -; CDR3: CASSFERRTDTQYF; DNA: TGTGCCAGCAGCTTCGAGAGGCGCACAGATACGCAGTATTTT
V: TRBV18; J: TRBJ2-1; D: TRBD2; length: 16; size: once; CDR3: CASSPLTSVAYNEQFF; DNA: TGTGCCAGCTCACCTTTGACTAGCGTAGCCTACAATGAGCAGTTCTTC
V: TRBV5-6; J: TRBJ1-6; D: -; length: 18; size: -; CDR3: CASSLDRTGSSYNSPLHF; DNA: TGTGCCAGCAGCTTGGATAGGACCGGGAGCTCCTATAATTCACCCCTCCACTTT
V: TRBV6-5; J: TRBJ1-1; D: TRBD1; length: 15; size: -; CDR3: CASSSILTTGIEAFF; DNA: TGTGCCAGCAGTTCCATCCTAACGACAGGGATTGAAGCTTTCTTT
V: TRBV11-2; J: TRBJ2-7; D: -; length: 14; size: -; CDR3: CASSLARGREEQYF; DNA: TGTGCCAGCAGCTTAGCCAGGGGTCGAGAGGAGCAGTACTTC
V: TRBV6-6; J: TRBJ1-6; D: TRBD1; length: 14; size: once; CDR3: CASSPGTGLSPLHF; DNA: TGTGCCAGCAGTCCCGGGACAGGGCTTTCACCCCTCCACTTT
V: TRBV28; J: TRBJ1-2; D: TRBD1; length: 15; size: -; CDR3: CASSRPGQYESGYTF; DNA: TGTGCCAGCAGCAGGCCGGGACAGTATGAGAGCGGCTACACCTTC
V: TRBV30; J: TRBJ2-7; D: TRBD1; length: 15; size: -; CDR3: CAWSVRGTGAYEQYF; DNA: TGTGCCTGGAGTGTACGGGGGACAGGGGCTTACGAGCAGTACTTC
V: TRBV5-1; J: TRBJ1-4; D: TRBD1; length: 15; size: -; CDR3: CASSNGQAQDEKLFF; DNA: TGCGCCAGCAGCAATGGACAGGCGCAGGATGAAAAACTGTTTTTT
V: TRBV2; J: TRBJ2-7; D: TRBD1; length: 14; size: -; CDR3: CASSELGQGYEQYF; DNA: TGTGCCAGCAGTGAGCTGGGACAGGGGTACGAGCAGTACTTC
V: TRBV2; J: TRBJ1-5; D: TRBD1; length: 17; size: once; CDR3: CASSGTGTVYSNQPQHF; DNA: TGTGCCAGCAGTGGTACTGGGACAGTTTATAGCAATCAGCCCCAGCATTTT
V: TRBV5-1; J: TRBJ2-7; D: TRBD1; length: 15; size: -; CDR3: CASSLPQGAFDEQYF; DNA: TGCGCCAGCAGCTTGCCACAGGGGGCGTTTGACGAGCAGTACTTC
V: TRBV28; J: TRBJ1-1; D: TRBD1; length: 16; size: -; CDR3: CASSSGSRGTNTEAFF; DNA: TGTGCCAGCAGTTCCGGTAGCAGGGGGACCAACACTGAAGCTTTCTTT
V: TRBV28; J: TRBJ1-5; D: TRBD1; length: 14; size: -; CDR3: CASSRQGANQPQHF; DNA: TGTGCCAGCTCTCGGCAGGGGGCGAATCAGCCCCAGCATTTT
V: TRBV5-1; J: TRBJ1-6; D: TRBD1; length: 16; size: -; CDR3: CASSLGDSSYNSPLHF; DNA: TGCGCCAGCAGCTTGGGGGACAGCTCCTATAATTCACCCCTCCACTTT
V: TRBV5-4; J: TRBJ2-5; D: -; length: 13; size: -; CDR3: CASSFPNQETQYF; DNA: TGTGCCAGCAGCTTCCCCAACCAAGAGACCCAGTACTTC
V: TRBV19; J: TRBJ1-2; D: -; length: 14; size: -; CDR3: CASKPDMGNYGYTF; DNA: TGTGCCAGTAAGCCGGACATGGGAAACTATGGCTACACCTTC
V: TRBV19; J: TRBJ2-3; D: TRBD2; length: 16; size: once; CDR3: CASSPGLAGVVDTQYF; DNA: TGTGCCAGTAGTCCCGGACTAGCGGGAGTTGTAGATACGCAGTATTTT
V: TRBV11-2; J: TRBJ1-1; D: -; length: 15; size: -; CDR3: CASSLVTRGGTEAFF; DNA: TGTGCCAGCAGCTTAGTCACAAGGGGCGGCACTGAAGCTTTCTTT
V: TRBV6-4; J: TRBJ2-1; D: TRBD2; length: 15; size: -; CDR3: CASSESGGGNNEQFF; DNA: TGTGCCAGCAGTGAGAGCGGGGGGGGAAACAATGAGCAGTTCTTC
V: TRBV25-1; J: TRBJ1-1; D: TRBD1; length: 15; size: -; CDR3: CASSDPRTGDTEAFF; DNA: TGTGCCAGCAGTGATCCAAGGACAGGGGATACTGAAGCTTTCTTT
V: TRBV30; J: TRBJ1-2; D: TRBD1; length: 13; size: -; CDR3: CAWSPGGPGGYTF; DNA: TGTGCCTGGAGCCCAGGGGGCCCCGGCGGCTACACCTTC
V: TRBV19; J: TRBJ2-3; D: TRBD1; length: 16; size: once; CDR3: CASSIRTGVNTDTQYF; DNA: TGTGCCAGTAGTATCAGGACAGGTGTCAACACAGATACGCAGTATTTT
V: TRBV5-4; J: TRBJ1-3; D: -; length: 14; size: many; CDR3: CASSLGGSGNTIYF; DNA: TGTGCCAGCAGCTTAGGGGGATCTGGAAACACCATATATTTT
V: TRBV20-1; J: TRBJ2-7; D: TRBD2; length: 15; size: -; CDR3: CSASPRTSRSYEQYF; DNA: TGCAGTGCTAGTCCGCGGACTAGCAGAAGCTACGAGCAGTACTTC
V: TRBV27; J: TRBJ2-7; D: TRBD2; length: 16; size: -; CDR3: CASRLTRLAGGHEQYF; DNA: TGTGCCAGCAGGCTAACAAGACTAGCGGGAGGCCACGAGCAGTACTTC
V: TRBV29-1; J: TRBJ2-2; D: TRBD2; length: 15; size: -; CDR3: CSVPGGALNTGELFF; DNA: TGCAGCGTCCCGGGAGGGGCGCTGAACACCGGGGAGCTGTTTTTT
V: TRBV6-5; J: TRBJ1-5; D: TRBD1; length: 14; size: -; CDR3: CASSLRTGHQPQHF; DNA: TGTGCCAGCAGCCTCCGGACAGGTCATCAGCCCCAGCATTTT
V: TRBV29-1; J: TRBJ1-2; D: TRBD1; length: 13; size: -; CDR3: CSVWTGESYGYTF; DNA: TGCAGCGTTTGGACAGGGGAATCCTATGGCTACACCTTC
V: TRBV7-8; J: TRBJ1-5; D: -; length: 15; size: -; CDR3: CASSLASQSNQPQHF; DNA: TGTGCCAGCAGCTTAGCCAGTCAGAGCAATCAGCCCCAGCATTTT
V: TRBV10-1; J: TRBJ1-2; D: -; length: 13; size: -; CDR3: CASSESANYGYTF; DNA: TGCGCCAGCAGTGAGTCAGCGAACTATGGCTACACCTTC
V: TRBV5-1; J: TRBJ2-2; D: -; length: 15; size: -; CDR3: CASSSAGANTGELFF; DNA: TGCGCCAGCAGCTCTGCCGGGGCGAACACCGGGGAGCTGTTTTTT
V: TRBV6-5; J: TRBJ2-2; D: TRBD1; length: 15; size: -; CDR3: CASSTDRGPTGELFF; DNA: TGTGCCAGCAGTACTGACAGGGGGCCCACCGGGGAGCTGTTTTTT
V: TRBV28; J: TRBJ1-6; D: TRBD1; length: 18; size: -; CDR3: CASSSGTGIPYLSSPLHF; DNA: TGTGCCAGCAGTTCTGGGACAGGAATACCCTATTTGTCTTCACCCCTCCACTTT
V: TRBV3-1/TRBV3-2; J: TRBJ2-2; D: -; length: 15; size: -; CDR3: CASSRRDSNTGELFF; DNA: TGTGCCAGCAGCCGGAGGGACTCAAACACCGGGGAGCTGTTTTTT
V: TRBV2; J: TRBJ2-1; D: -; length: 17; size: -; CDR3: CASSDPRSASSYNEQFF; DNA: TGTGCCAGCAGTGACCCGCGTAGCGCCAGCTCCTACAATGAGCAGTTCTTC
V: TRBV5-8; J: TRBJ2-1; D: -; length: 11; size: -; CDR3: CASSFLNEQFF; DNA: TGTGCCAGCAGCTTCCTGAATGAGCAGTTCTTC
V: TRBV4-1; J: TRBJ2-5; D: -; length: 14; size: once; CDR3: CASSQGLASETQYF; DNA: TGCGCCAGCAGCCAAGGTCTAGCGTCGGAGACCCAGTACTTC
V: TRBV11-3; J: TRBJ1-1; D: -; length: 16; size: -; CDR3: CASSLLAGKLNTEAFF; DNA: TGTGCCAGCAGCTTATTGGCAGGGAAACTGAACACTGAAGCTTTCTTT
V: TRBV30; J: TRBJ2-6; D: TRBD1; length: 16; size: -; CDR3: CAWSRAGGSGANVLTF; DNA: TGTGCCTGGAGTCGGGCAGGGGGAAGTGGGGCCAACGTCCTGACTTTC
V: TRBV5-1; J: TRBJ2-6; D: -; length: 17; size: -; CDR3: CASSLAGGSSGANVLTF; DNA: TGCGCCAGCAGCCTAGCCGGGGGAAGCTCTGGGGCCAACGTCCTGACTTTC
V: TRBV6-5; J: TRBJ1-2; D: -; length: 13; size: -; CDR3: CASRLGQYSGYTF; DNA: TGTGCCAGCAGGTTAGGACAGTATTCTGGCTACACCTTC